One and the same sample provided the 27 T cell receptor beta chains below, sequenced in a study of blood T cell repertoires in COVID-19. The method was immunoSEQ multiplex PCR; TCRdb's version includes in-frame clones alone and lacks a portion of them. The sample lists 250,000 to 300,000 clones; roughly 88% were seen once. Sequencing used peripheral blood. The receptor set was obtained from a woman younger than 45 who had recovered from COVID-19.

The CDR3 nucleotides are TGTGCCAGCAGCCGGGACAGGGGATACGAGCAGTACTTC. Translated: CASSRDRGYEQYF. The chain has TRBV9 and TRBJ2-7; 10 nucleotides agree with TRBD1. Germline trimming cut 4 bases from V and 4 bases from J; bases unmatched to any gene: 2. The CDR3 consists of 13 residues. CDR1 is SGDLS and CDR2 is YYNGEE in the germline V gene.

The rearrangement links TRBV10-3 to TRBJ2-7; TRBD2 matches 11 bases. The V gene's germline CDR1 is ENHRY and CDR2 SYGVKD. J lost 4 bases, V lost 6 bases, and 5 bases had no gene match. The CDR3 is 14 amino acids. CDR3 bases: TGTGCCATCAGGATAGCGGGGGGGCAGTACGAGCAGTACTTC. Amino acids: CAIRIAGGQYEQYF.

The chain links TRBV14 to TRBJ1-3; a weak D match, TRBD1 (5 bases). The V end was cut by 4 bases, the J end by 2 bases, with 15 bases between. There are 16 residues in the CDR3. The germline V gene has CDR1 SGHDN and CDR2 FVKESK. In nucleotides, the CDR3 is TGTGCCAGCAGCCTCGGCAGGGTCGGTGCTGGAAACACCATATATTTT. Protein product: CASSLGRVGAGNTIYF. The full variable domain, with the rest looked up from reference TRBV14 and TRBJ1-3, is EAGVTQFPSHSVIEKGQTVTLRCDPISGHDNLYWYRRVMGKEIKFLLHFVKESKQDESGMPNNRFLAERTGGTYSTLKVQPAELEDSGVYFCASSLGRVGAGNTIYFGEGSWLTVV.

The rearrangement uses TRBV19 and TRBJ2-7, with a weak D call TRBD1 (5 bases). Germline V CDR1 and CDR2: LNHDA, SQIVND (reference sequence). The CDR3 length is 14 residues. V was clipped by 3 bases and J by 1 base, with 10 bases between them. The CDR3 loop is CASSIVTESYEQYF. DNA for the CDR3: TGTGCCAGTAGTATCGTGACAGAGTCCTACGAGCAGTACTTC.

The V gene is TRBV9, the J gene TRBJ2-3; TRBD2 matches at 11 bases. This CDR3 comprises 17 residues. Germline CDR1 SGDLS, CDR2 YYNGEE. Unmatched junction bases numbered 9, after V lost 3 bases and J lost 3 bases. CDR3 sequence (DNA): TGTGCCAGCAGCGGACCTATAGCGGGGGGGCCGACAGATACGCAGTATTTT. It yields the protein CASSGPIAGGPTDTQYF.

The chain couples TRBV14 to TRBJ2-1; maybe TRBD2 (5 bases). Germline V lookup: CDR1 SGHDN, CDR2 FVKESK. The length of the CDR3 is 15 residues. V lost 4 bases and J lost 7, with 17 bases in between. The CDR3 DNA reads TGTGCCAGCAGCCGAAGAGGGCTCTTCTGGAATGAGCAGTTCTTC. Residues: CASSRRGLFWNEQFF.

The rearrangement joins TRBV12-3 or TRBV12-4 to TRBJ1-1; D not certain. V lost 5 bases to trimming and J lost 1 base, with 8 bases between them. This CDR3 region has 13 residues. The CDR3 nucleotides are TGTGCCAGCAGTCCTACCGAGAACACTGAAGCTTTCTTT. Amino acid sequence: CASSPTENTEAFF.

The chain links TRBV7-8 to TRBJ2-6; TRBD1 might be the D (5 bases). Per germline, CDR1 SGHVS and CDR2 FQNEAQ. V was clipped by 5 bases and J by 0 bases, with 17 bases between them. This CDR3 has 18 amino acids. The CDR3 nucleotides are TGTGCCAGCAGCCTAAAATCAGGGCCGACCTCTGGGGCCAACGTCCTGACTTTC. It is translated as CASSLKSGPTSGANVLTF. Supplemented by reference TRBV7-8 and TRBJ2-6, the full variable domain reads GAGVSQSPRYKVAKRGQDVALRCDPISGHVSLFWYQQALGQGPEFLTYFQNEAQLDKSGLPSDRFFAERPEGSVSTLKIQRTQQEDSAVYLCASSLKSGPTSGANVLTFGAGSRLTVL.

This clone came up a few times. The gene calls are TRBV7-9 and TRBJ1-1; D is possibly TRBD1 (6 bases). The CDR3 totals 15 residues. The V end was cut by 1 base, the J end by 4 bases, with 13 bases between. Per the germline V gene, CDR1 is SEHNR and CDR2 is FQNEAQ (reference sequence). CDR3 sequence reads: CASSLVPGETTEAFF. The CDR3 DNA is TGTGCCAGCAGCTTAGTGCCAGGGGAGACCACTGAAGCTTTCTTT.

V usage is TRBV7-9 and J usage is TRBJ1-3, with D possibly being TRBD1 (6 bases). The ends were cut back, 5 bases at V and 0 bases at J, with 14 bases in the middle. The CDR3 has 16 residues. Looked up from germline, CDR1 is SEHNR and CDR2 is FQNEAQ (reference sequence). The CDR3 DNA follows: TGTGCCAGCAGCGGATGGGACACCGACTCTGGAAACACCATATATTTT. Amino acids: CASSGWDTDSGNTIYF.

Here the CDR3 DNA reads TGTGCCAGCGGGCAGATACTCTCCTACGAGCAGTACTTC. Protein product: CASGQILSYEQYF. This rearrangement joins TRBV5-6 to TRBJ2-7; D gene unclear. The germline V and J ends were trimmed by 7 bases and 0 bases, with 11 bases remaining between them. This CDR3 spans 13 amino acids. Germline assignment: CDR1 SGHDT and CDR2 YYEEEE.

This clone was picked up a small number of times. The CDR3 nucleotides are TGTGCCAGCAGTCCCCAGGGAGGGAATAGCAATCAGCCCCAGCATTTT. Protein product: CASSPQGGNSNQPQHF. The V and J genes are TRBV7-8 and TRBJ1-5; possibly TRBD1 for D (5 bases). Trimming removed 6 bases from V and 0 bases from J, with 15 bases in between. This CDR3 region has 16 residues. Per the germline V gene, CDR1 is SGHVS and CDR2 is FQNEAQ.

The chain is built from TRBV19 and TRBJ2-4; 13 bases are a match to TRBD2. Germline V gene data show CDR1 as LNHDA and CDR2 as SQIVND (reference sequence). V was pared by 1 base and J by 13 bases, with 4 bases of the junction left unmatched. CDR3 size: 14 residues. CDR3 protein: CASSIATSGGIQYF. The CDR3 DNA is TGTGCCAGTAGTATAGCGACTAGCGGGGGGATCCAGTACTTC.

The chain has TRBV7-8 and TRBJ2-3; no clear D gene. CDR1 SGHVS and CDR2 FQNEAQ come from the germline V gene. V was clipped by 5 bases and J by 2 bases, with 11 bases between them. The CDR3 is 14 residues long. This CDR3 is CASSLGQNTDTQYF. CDR3 bases: TGTGCCAGCAGCCTAGGGCAGAACACAGATACGCAGTATTTT.

V usage is TRBV11-2 and J usage is TRBJ2-1, with D unresolved. Trimming shortened V by 1 base and J by 8 bases, and 6 bases separated the two germline ends. Germline CDR1 SGHAT, CDR2 FQNNGV. The CDR3 runs 12 residues. CDR3 nucleotides: TGTGCCAGCAGCTTAGGCCGGGATGAGCAGTTCTTC. It encodes CASSLGRDEQFF. The whole variable domain, remainder taken from reference TRBV11-2 and TRBJ2-1, is EAGVAQSPRYKIIEKRQSVAFWCNPISGHATLYWYQQILGQGPKLLIQFQNNGVVDDSQLPKDRFSAERLKGVDSTLKIQPAKLEDSAVYLCASSLGRDEQFFGPGTRLTVL.

The chain employs TRBV6-1 and TRBJ2-1; perhaps TRBD2 as D (5 bases). Germline CDR1 reads MNHNS; CDR2 reads SASEGT. This CDR3 is 16 amino acids long. Trimming shortened V by 3 bases and J by 0 bases, and 12 bases separated the two germline ends. CDR3 in amino acids: CASSDLSGRSYNEQFF. The CDR3 DNA follows: TGTGCCAGCAGTGACCTCAGCGGACGCTCCTACAATGAGCAGTTCTTC.

The J gene is TRBJ2-2, the V gene TRBV5-1, with a weak D call TRBD2 (5 bases). The germline V and J ends were trimmed by 0 bases and 7 bases, with 10 bases remaining between them. This CDR3 is built from 14 residues. CDR1 and CDR2 (germline): SGHRS, YFSETQ. In nucleotides, the CDR3 is TGCGCCAGCAGCTTGGCGGGGTATGACGGGGAGCTGTTTTTT. Protein sequence: CASSLAGYDGELFF.

V usage is TRBV5-6 and J usage is TRBJ1-3; D is perhaps TRBD1 (5 bases). CDR1 and CDR2 (germline): SGHDT, YYEEEE. Deletions cut 1 base from V and 4 bases from J, with 12 bases between. The CDR3 loop spans 15 amino acids. In DNA, the CDR3 is TGTGCCAGCAGCTTGTGGCAGGGTCCGGGAAACACCATATATTTT. Protein product: CASSLWQGPGNTIYF.

The genes are TRBV14 and TRBJ2-7; unclear D gene. Between the trimmed V and J ends, which lost 2 bases and 3 bases, there was a span of 5 bases. Per the germline V gene, CDR1 is SGHDN and CDR2 is FVKESK. This CDR3 has 12 amino acids. The CDR3 sequence is CASSQLYYEQYF. CDR3 DNA sequence: TGTGCCAGCAGCCAACTTTACTACGAGCAGTACTTC.

The CDR3 loop reads CASSPYRGTNEKLFF. The DNA for the CDR3 is TGTGCCAGCAGCCCTTACAGGGGCACTAATGAAAAACTGTTTTTT. This chain links TRBV16 with TRBJ1-4; 7 bases are shared with TRBD1. V shed 4 bases and J 2 bases; nucleotides not matched to a gene: 4. The length of the CDR3 is 15 residues. Germline assignment: CDR1 KGHSY and CDR2 FQNENV.

The CDR3 region has the DNA TGCGCCAGCAGCCAAGATTCGGGACAGGGTGGCGGGGAGCTGTTTTTT. It is translated as CASSQDSGQGGGELFF. This rearrangement joins TRBV4-3 to TRBJ2-2, with 9 bases aligning to TRBD1. The length of the CDR3 is 16 residues. Germline V gives CDR1 LGHNA, CDR2 YSLEER. Losses at the gene ends were 0 bases for V and 7 bases for J; bases not matched to a gene: 6.

This clone was counted once. The CDR3 DNA sequence: TGTGCCAGCAGCGTAGATCCGGGGAACTATGGCTACACCTTC. Protein: CASSVDPGNYGYTF. J is TRBJ1-2 and V is TRBV9, with unresolved D. Germline V lookup: CDR1 SGDLS, CDR2 YYNGEE. The CDR3 has 14 residues. Trimming took off 0 bases at V and 2 bases at J, with 8 bases between the two ends.

This chain connects TRBV18 to TRBJ1-1; TRBD1 matches 7 bases. Germline V gene sequence: CDR1 KGHSH, CDR2 LQKENI. The CDR3 is 15 amino acids. After removal of 5 bases from V and 3 bases from J, the junction contained 9 bases not matched to a gene. The CDR3 nucleotides are TGTGCCAGCTCATCTGAGACAGGGATGGACACTGAAGCTTTCTTT. It specifies CASSSETGMDTEAFF.

The chain is built from TRBV2 and TRBJ1-2; TRBD1 aligns across 7 bases. CDR3 length equals 15 residues. J lost 5 bases, V lost 5 bases, and 11 bases had no gene match. The V gene's germline CDR1 is SNHLY and CDR2 FYNNEI. The CDR3 here is CASSLGLGQIYGYTF. CDR3 sequence (DNA): TGTGCCAGCAGTCTCGGGTTGGGACAGATATATGGCTACACCTTC.

V gene TRBV7-2 combines with J gene TRBJ2-5; maybe TRBD2 (6 bases). This CDR3 region has 14 residues. The V gene lost 7 bases and the J gene lost 7 bases, with 19 bases spanning the gap. Germline-derived CDR1 and CDR2 are SGHTA and FQGNSA. The DNA for the CDR3 is TGTGCCAGCATCACTCTTGGTGCCGGGGGGACCCAGTACTTC. It codes for CASITLGAGGTQYF.

The chain joins TRBV7-9 to TRBJ1-2, with D uncertain. This CDR3 has 12 residues. The V gene's germline CDR1 is SEHNR and CDR2 FQNEAQ (reference sequence). V was cut by 5 bases and J by 6 bases, with 10 bases left in between. CDR3: CASSRSADGYTF. The CDR3, as DNA: TGTGCCAGCAGCCGATCAGCGGATGGCTACACCTTC.

V and J are TRBV9 and TRBJ2-1, with 10 bases identical to TRBD1. Trimming at V came to 7 bases and at J to 4 bases, leaving 2 bases not matched to a gene. The CDR3 length is 13 residues. Germline V gene sequence: CDR1 SGDLS, CDR2 YYNGEE. The CDR3 nucleotides are TGTGCCAGCCAGGGACAGGGGTACAATGAGCAGTTCTTC. Amino acid sequence: CASQGQGYNEQFF. Full variable domain (outside the CDR3, taken from reference TRBV9 and TRBJ2-1): DSGVTQTPKHLITATGQRVTLRCSPRSGDLSVYWYQQSLDQGLQFLIQYYNGEERAKGNILERFSAQQFPDLHSELNLSSLELGDSALYFCASQGQGYNEQFFGPGTRLTVL.